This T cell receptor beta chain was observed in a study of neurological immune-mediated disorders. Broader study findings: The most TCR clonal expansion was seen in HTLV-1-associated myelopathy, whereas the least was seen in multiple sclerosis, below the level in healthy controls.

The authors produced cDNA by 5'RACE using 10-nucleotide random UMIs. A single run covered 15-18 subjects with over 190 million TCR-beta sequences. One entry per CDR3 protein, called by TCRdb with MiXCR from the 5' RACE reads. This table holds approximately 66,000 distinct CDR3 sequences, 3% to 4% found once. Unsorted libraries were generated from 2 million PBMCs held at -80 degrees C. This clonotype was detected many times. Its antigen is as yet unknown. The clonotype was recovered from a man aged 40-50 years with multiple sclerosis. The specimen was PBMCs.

CDR3 bases: TGCAGTGCCAAACGAGCAATGAACACTGAAGCTTTCTTT. Its protein product is CSAKRAMNTEAFF. The rearrangement joins TRBV20-1 to TRBJ1-1; no reliable D call. Trimming pared 6 bases from V and 0 bases from J, leaving 11 bases between. Germline CDR1 reads DFQATT; CDR2 reads SNEGSKA (reference sequence). The length of the CDR3 is 13 residues.